The T cell receptor (beta chain) described here comes from a study of cytomegalovirus exposure and HLA in healthy donors. Background on the study: Caucasian-associated ancestry cluster membership applied to approximately 81% of 398 genotyped donors.

The study, taken as a whole, reports: Association of a missense DCLRE1C variant with TCR beta V- and J-gene trimming was reported in a later analysis.

This CDR3 is 17 amino acids long. Germline V gene data show CDR1 as LGHNA and CDR2 as YSLEER. Losses at the gene ends were 4 bases for V and 4 bases for J; bases not matched to a gene: 14. Note on this clone: Its cognate antigen is unknown.

Use of 60 Vbeta and 13 Jbeta primers characterized the PCR. Sequenced by immunoSEQ multiplex PCR; TCRdb stores in-frame clones only, minus some. The sample consists of some 200,000 clones, roughly 80% of them appearing once. Sequencing was performed on PBMCs. The chain combines TRBV4-3 with TRBJ2-7, with 9 positions matching TRBD1. This sequence was found in a man aged 35 to 55 in good health and CMV-seropositive. The CDR3 DNA sequence: TGCGCCAGCAGCCGAAGACACCCAACAGGGGGCGGATACGAGCAGTACTTC. This sequence encodes CASSRRHPTGGGYEQYF.